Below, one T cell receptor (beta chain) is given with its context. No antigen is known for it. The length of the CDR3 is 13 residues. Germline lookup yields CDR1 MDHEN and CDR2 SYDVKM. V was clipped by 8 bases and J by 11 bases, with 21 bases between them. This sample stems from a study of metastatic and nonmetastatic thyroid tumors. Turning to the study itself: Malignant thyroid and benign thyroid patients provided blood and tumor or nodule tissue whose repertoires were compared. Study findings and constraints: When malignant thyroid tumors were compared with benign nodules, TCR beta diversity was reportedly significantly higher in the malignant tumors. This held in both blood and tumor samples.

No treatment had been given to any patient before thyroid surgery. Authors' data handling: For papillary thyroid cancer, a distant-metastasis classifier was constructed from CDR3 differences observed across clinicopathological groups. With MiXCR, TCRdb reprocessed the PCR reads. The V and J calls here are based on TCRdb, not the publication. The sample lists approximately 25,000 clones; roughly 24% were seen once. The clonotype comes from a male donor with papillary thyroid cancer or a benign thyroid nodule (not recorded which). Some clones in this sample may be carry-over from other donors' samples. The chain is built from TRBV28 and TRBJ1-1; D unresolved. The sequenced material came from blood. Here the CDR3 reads CASSSSVKIFAFF. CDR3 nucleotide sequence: TGTGCCAGCTCAAGTTCCGTGAAAATTTTTGCTTTCTTT.